The rows below give T cell receptor beta chains drawn from one sample of a study of blood T cell repertoires in COVID-19. The protocol was immunoSEQ multiplex PCR, while the TCRdb copy is restricted to in-frame clones and leaves out a portion. The data show more than 80,000 clones, about 85% seen once. The sequencing input was peripheral blood. These receptor sequences come from a woman between 65 and 79 years old with acute or convalescent COVID-19. CDR3s include the opening cysteine and the closing phenylalanine or tryptophan. The D gene is left open where the match is weak. Rows may omit the clone size; those that give it use once, few, many or a size class.

V: TRBV12-3/TRBV12-4
D: NA
size: once
J: TRBJ2-1
DNA: TGTGCCAGCAGTTTAGGGGCCAATGAGCAGTTCTTC
CDR3: CASSLGANEQFF

V: TRBV13
D: NA
size: NA
J: TRBJ2-2
DNA: TGTGCCAGCAGCTCCCGGACGAGCAGGGGCCCCATCGACACCGGGGAGCTGTTTTTT
CDR3: CASSSRTSRGPIDTGELFF

V: TRBV15
D: NA
size: NA
J: TRBJ1-3
DNA: TGTGCCACCAGCAGAGTAGGAGGGGATGGAAACACCATATATTTT
CDR3: CATSRVGGDGNTIYF

V: TRBV2
D: NA
size: NA
J: TRBJ2-7
DNA: TGTGCCAGCAGTACTGGACAGAACTACGAGCAGTACTTC
CDR3: CASSTGQNYEQYF

V: TRBV11-2
D: NA
size: NA
J: TRBJ1-4
DNA: TGTGCCAGCAGCTTAGTAGGGTTAGGACAGAAGGAAAAACTGTTTTTT
CDR3: CASSLVGLGQKEKLFF

V: TRBV11-2
D: TRBD1
size: once
J: TRBJ1-1
DNA: TGTGCCAGCAGAAGAACAGGGGCCCCCAGAGTGGGTGAAGCTTTCTTT
CDR3: CASRRTGAPRVGEAFF

V: TRBV4-1
D: NA
size: NA
J: TRBJ2-1
DNA: TGCGCCAGCAGCCAATTTAACGGGAATTACAATGAGCAGTTCTTC
CDR3: CASSQFNGNYNEQFF

V: TRBV7-9
D: NA
size: once
J: TRBJ1-2
DNA: TGTGCCAGCAGTACGGGGAATAACTATGGCTACACCTTC
CDR3: CASSTGNNYGYTF

V: TRBV10-3
D: TRBD1
size: NA
J: TRBJ1-6
DNA: TGTGCCACGGGGACAGGGGATAATTCACCCCTCCACTTT
CDR3: CATGTGDNSPLHF

V: TRBV4-2
D: NA
size: NA
J: TRBJ1-1
DNA: TGTGCCAGCAGCCAAGATCAAGGTTCAGGGTTCGCTGAAGCTTTCTTT
CDR3: CASSQDQGSGFAEAFF

V: TRBV5-4
D: TRBD1
size: once
J: TRBJ1-2
DNA: TGTGCCAGCAGCTCATCCAACAGGGGGGGCTACACCTTC
CDR3: CASSSSNRGGYTF

V: TRBV7-3
D: TRBD1
size: NA
J: TRBJ1-1
DNA: TGTGCCAGCCGACAGGGGGCGAACACTGAAGCTTTCTTT
CDR3: CASRQGANTEAFF

V: TRBV5-1
D: NA
size: few
J: TRBJ2-3
DNA: TGCGCCAGCAGTTTCAGGGGTGAGGATACGCAGTATTTT
CDR3: CASSFRGEDTQYF